Sequencing of this T cell receptor (beta chain) was carried out in a study of blood T cell repertoires in COVID-19. Study-wide context: There were acute and convalescent COVID-19 samples, and they came from the United States, Italy and Spain. T cells, B-cell-depleted T cells, or PBMCs supplied cDNA or gDNA.

Per the original methods: Reference gene primer amplification gave nucleated cell count estimates. Produced via immunoSEQ multiplex PCR; TCRdb's table is partial and in-frame only. V and J calls and clone size follow that table, whereas D and trimming were derived from the DNA. This table holds 150,000 to 200,000 clones, 85% found once. V shed 0 bases and J 0 bases; nucleotides not matched to a gene: 5. This CDR3 region has 17 residues. The germline gives CDR1 SGHRS, CDR2 YFSETQ. Sequencing used peripheral blood. This receptor was obtained from a human donor with acute or convalescent COVID-19. The donor label of this sample is uncertain. The V and J genes are TRBV5-1 and TRBJ1-2; 10 bases are a match to TRBD1. The CDR3 reads CASSLDAGTGANYGYTF. The CDR3 nucleotides are TGCGCCAGCAGCTTGGACGCGGGGACAGGGGCTAACTATGGCTACACCTTC.